The T cell receptor beta chain under discussion was sequenced for a study of blood T cell repertoires in COVID-19 (dated by TCRdb to 2018 to 2021). For context, the study as a whole: The collaborator samples originated in the United States, Italy and Spain and spanned the acute and convalescent phases of COVID-19. The material from the prospective study consisted of cDNA or gDNA derived from T cells, B-cell-depleted T cells, or PBMCs. The samples were drawn from two sources: the first 160 participants of the ongoing ImmuneRACE study, and some 1,300 subjects contributed by 6 global collaborators. Nearly every sample came with metadata listing a de-identified subject ID, COVID-19 status, age in years and sex. Where available, HLA class I and class II types were taken from metadata supplied by the sample provider and were not determined by assay-based typing. The repertoires were released in a freely available public database meant as a resource for research on the immune response to SARS-CoV-2. Deeply sampled blood TCRbeta repertoires from subjects exposed to, actively infected with, or recovered from COVID-19 were included in the dataset.

Beyond this particular receptor, the publication reports: The amount of clinical and demographic metadata varied by source and participant and was provided uncurated.

The collaborating institutions used their own protocols to collect whole blood in K2EDTA tubes. Collaborator samples were shipped for TCRbeta analysis as frozen whole blood, isolated PBMCs, or DNA extracted from either sample type. On this clone itself: The antigen this receptor binds is unknown. Qualities for individual bases were not recorded, and no much larger clone is one base off.

V lost 3 bases and J lost 6 bases; the stretch between them is 12 bases long. Including the terminal cysteine and phenylalanine, the CDR3 comprises 13 residues. Solely the CDR3 DNA is kept, with 39 bases framed from the first base. CDR1 LNHDA and CDR2 SQIVND are derived from the germline V gene (reference sequence). TCRbeta CDR3 regions were amplified from genomic DNA using the immunoSEQ Assay, a bias-controlled multiplex PCR. The original pipeline was this. Within the assay, amplification of reference gene primers was used to estimate how many nucleated cells each sample contained. To quantify the absolute abundance of each unique TCRbeta CDR3 rearrangement, sequence reads were collapsed and filtered. For each sample, productive Simpson clonality was calculated by taking the square root of Simpson's diversity index across productive rearrangements. Entries here come from immuneACCESS through TCRdb and include only in-frame sequences with V and J called. Some clones fail to appear in such tables; in the studies checked, an unresolved V gene covers under half of the shortfall, and the cause of the remainder is unknown. Clone size and V and J calls were adopted from that table, with D and trimming inferred from the DNA. The sample profile shows about 62,000 clones; around 84% of them were found once. The biggest ten clones account for more than 1% of the sample.

Sequencing was performed on peripheral blood. This receptor chain uses TRBV19 and TRBJ2-7; the D gene is possibly TRBD2, with 5 bases matching. This receptor was identified in a man in his 70s with acute or convalescent COVID-19. CDR3 region: CASSIPRGLEQYF. The DNA sequence reads TGTGCCAGTAGTATCCCCCGAGGACTCGAGCAGTACTTC.